One sample yielded the 26 T cell receptor beta chains listed below, sequenced in a study of Ad26.COV2.S vaccination and SARS-CoV-2 variants. Treatment here: around 19 received Ad26.COV2.S at low or high dose, single or two shots; 5 received placebo; per-sample allocation not given. Samples analyzed were those drawn on day 63 after the first vaccine or placebo injection. Generated by immunoSEQ multiplex PCR, the TCRdb table keeps only in-frame clones and is missing some. Here the sample spans approximately 420,000 clones, approximately 90% being singletons. The specimen was peripheral blood, collected in a trial of Ad26.COV2.S vaccine versus placebo. The source is a person between 18 and 65 years old who received the Ad26.COV2.S COVID-19 vaccine or a placebo.

The chain couples TRBV19 to TRBJ1-1; D is uncertain. This CDR3 has 13 amino acids. Trimming pared 7 bases from V and 0 bases from J, leaving 9 bases between. From germline, CDR1 is LNHDA and CDR2 SQIVND (reference sequence). The CDR3 reads CASKFLMNTEAFF. CDR3 coding DNA: TGTGCCAGTAAATTTCTGATGAACACTGAAGCTTTCTTT.

The chain links TRBV18 to TRBJ1-1; D perhaps matches TRBD1 (5 bases). Germline V gene data show CDR1 as KGHSH and CDR2 as LQKENI. This CDR3 contains 16 residues. Trimming removed 6 bases at V and 5 bases at J, with 22 bases between. The CDR3, as DNA: TGTGCCAGCTCTGTACAGGAGCGGGCTCGGCGAACTGAAGCTTTCTTT. Translation: CASSVQERARRTEAFF.

Here the CDR3 DNA reads TGCGCCAGCAGCTCGGGACAGGGCTCTGGAAACACCATATATTTT. Its protein is CASSSGQGSGNTIYF. The rearrangement uses TRBV5-1 and TRBJ1-3; 9 bases agree with TRBD1. CDR1 is SGHRS, CDR2 YFSETQ, per germline. CDR3 length: 15 amino acids. J gave up 0 bases and V 3 bases, and 1 base lay outside the gene matches.

The chain employs TRBV7-6 and TRBJ1-2; a possible D gene is TRBD1 (5 bases). This CDR3 has 17 residues. The germline V gene has CDR1 SGHVS and CDR2 FNYEAQ. The V and J ends lost 5 bases and 4 bases respectively, with 23 bases between them. The CDR3 nucleotides read TGTGCCAGCAGCCCCGGGAGAGGGGCCTTTAGCGGCTATGGCTACACCTTC. The encoded protein is CASSPGRGAFSGYGYTF.

This clone was detected once. As DNA, the CDR3 is TGTGCCAGCAGTTACTCCGGGACTGCCTACGAGCAGTACTTC. It is translated as CASSYSGTAYEQYF. The genes are TRBV6-5 and TRBJ2-7; D may be TRBD2 (6 bases). The length of the CDR3 is 14 residues. Trimming pared 0 bases from V and 2 bases from J, leaving 8 bases between. Germline V lookup: CDR1 MNHEY, CDR2 SVGAGI.

The V gene is TRBV7-2, the J gene TRBJ1-1; no definite D call. V was clipped by 2 bases and J by 0 bases, with 4 bases between them. CDR3 size: 13 residues. CDR1 is SGHTA and CDR2 is FQGNSA in the germline V gene. The CDR3 sequence is CASSLTVNTEAFF. CDR3 coding DNA: TGTGCCAGCAGCTTAACAGTGAACACTGAAGCTTTCTTT.

This clone is a singleton in its sample. The V and J genes are TRBV5-8 and TRBJ1-2; D call uncertain. The CDR3 extends over 15 amino acids. V was trimmed by 5 bases and J by 4 bases, leaving 18 bases between them. CDR1 and CDR2 (germline): SGHTS, YDEGEE. CDR3 protein: CASSPRVGAFYGYTF. The CDR3 DNA is TGTGCCAGCAGTCCCCGCGTGGGCGCATTCTATGGCTACACCTTC.

The V call is TRBV7-9, the J call TRBJ2-2; 8 nucleotides line up with TRBD1. V gave up 4 bases and J gave up 4 bases; unmatched junction bases: 8. The germline V gene has CDR1 SEHNR and CDR2 FQNEAQ (reference sequence). This CDR3 is 16 amino acids long. The CDR3 spells CASSSTGGSTTGELFF. CDR3 nucleotide sequence: TGTGCCAGCAGCTCAACAGGGGGGTCTACCACCGGGGAGCTGTTTTTT.

V is TRBV6-1 and J is TRBJ2-3, with D tentatively TRBD1 (5 bases). Germline V gene data show CDR1 as MNHNS and CDR2 as SASEGT. There are 17 residues in the CDR3. V was pared by 4 bases and J by 2 bases, with 19 bases between. CDR3 nucleotides: TGTGCCAGCAGTGCAGGGTTAGGGGCAGGGCTCACAGATACGCAGTATTTT. It translates to CASSAGLGAGLTDTQYF.

The chain links TRBV6-4 to TRBJ2-2, with D possibly being TRBD1 (5 bases). Trimming removed 9 bases from V and 6 bases from J, with 8 bases in between. Germline CDR1 MRHNA, CDR2 SNTAGT. The CDR3 totals 11 residues. The CDR3 nucleotides read TGTGCCAGTAGGGGCTCCGGGGAGCTGTTTTTT. Protein product: CASRGSGELFF.

This chain joins TRBV7-9 and TRBJ1-1; D is uncertain. V lost 4 bases to trimming and J lost 1 base, with 13 bases between them. The CDR3 covers 15 residues. CDR1 and CDR2 (germline): SEHNR, FQNEAQ (reference sequence). The CDR3 region has the DNA TGTGCCAGCAGCTCCCGTGGGCAGACGAACACTGAAGCTTTCTTT. Residues: CASSSRGQTNTEAFF.

The chain employs TRBV5-4 and TRBJ1-2; 9 nucleotides match TRBD1. The CDR3 has 14 amino acids. After removal of 2 bases from V and 7 bases from J, the junction contained 6 bases not matched to a gene. Germline CDR1 reads SGHNT; CDR2 reads YYREEE (reference sequence). DNA of the CDR3: TGTGCCAGCAGCTTAGACAGGGGGATTAGTGGCTACACCTTC. Encoded protein: CASSLDRGISGYTF.

The chain joins TRBV10-3 to TRBJ1-1, with D possibly being TRBD1 (6 bases). Germline V gene sequence: CDR1 ENHRY, CDR2 SYGVKD. This CDR3 is 14 amino acids long. Trimming took off 7 bases at V and 3 bases at J, with 15 bases between the two ends. The CDR3 protein is CAITERGADTEAFF. DNA for the CDR3: TGTGCCATCACCGAAAGGGGGGCCGACACTGAAGCTTTCTTT.

The CDR3 bases are TGTGCTAGTGGTCCGGCAGCCGGCCTCAACGAGCAGTACTTC. Encoded protein: CASGPAAGLNEQYF. J is TRBJ2-7 and V is TRBV12-5; unclear D gene. Per the germline V gene, CDR1 is LGHNT and CDR2 is FRNRAP. This CDR3 is built from 14 residues. The V end was cut by 5 bases, the J end by 5 bases, with 16 bases between. Complete variable domain (other parts from reference TRBV12-5 and TRBJ2-7): DARVTQTPRHKVTEMGQEVTMRCQPILGHNTVFWYRQTMMQGLELLAYFRNRAPLDDSGMPKDRFSAEMPDATLATLKIQPSEPRDSAVYFCASGPAAGLNEQYFGPGTRLTVT.

The V call is TRBV19, the J call TRBJ1-5; D is undetermined. The CDR3 contains 12 residues. Germline values: CDR1 LNHDA, CDR2 SQIVND (reference sequence). V was shortened by 6 bases and J by 4 bases, with 7 bases between the two germline ends. This CDR3 is CASRRENQPQHF. As DNA, the CDR3 is TGTGCCAGTAGGCGGGAAAATCAGCCCCAGCATTTT.

This clone was counted between two and nine times. This chain connects TRBV10-1 to TRBJ2-2; D is uncertain. Trimming stripped 0 bases from V and 7 bases from J, with 9 bases between. This CDR3 has 14 residues. The germline CDR1 and CDR2 sequences are WNHNN and SYGVQD (reference sequence). In DNA form, the CDR3 reads TGCGCCAGCAGTGAGTCGATTATGCTCGGGGAGCTGTTTTTT. Encoded protein: CASSESIMLGELFF.

The rearrangement joins TRBV6-2 or TRBV6-3 to TRBJ1-1; D gene uncertain. V was shortened by 2 bases and J by 6 bases, with 7 bases between the two germline ends. The CDR3 is 12 amino acids. Per the germline V gene, CDR1 is MNHEY and CDR2 is SVGEGT. The CDR3 protein is CASSYPNPEAFF. The DNA for the CDR3 is TGTGCCAGCAGTTACCCCAATCCTGAAGCTTTCTTT.

This clone has only one observation. The chain is built from TRBV5-1 and TRBJ1-3, with D tentatively TRBD1 (5 bases). The CDR3 is 19 residues long. V dropped 0 bases and J dropped 1 base, with 20 bases sitting between them. Germline V gives CDR1 SGHRS, CDR2 YFSETQ. The CDR3 bases are TGCGCCAGCAGCTTGGGACAGCAAGTCCAAGGGGTTTCTGGAAACACCATATATTTT. It encodes CASSLGQQVQGVSGNTIYF.

J is TRBJ1-2 and V is TRBV10-3; weak D call: TRBD1 (5 bases). CDR1 is ENHRY and CDR2 is SYGVKD in the germline V gene. The V end lost 2 bases, the J end lost 6 bases, and 13 bases lay between the germline ends. The CDR3 is made up of 14 amino acids. The chain's CDR3 is CAISEIGAGHGYTF. In DNA, the CDR3 is TGTGCCATCAGTGAGATAGGGGCAGGGCATGGCTACACCTTC.

The chain carries TRBV3-1 (or the pseudogene TRBV3-2) and TRBJ2-5; no definite D call. V was pared by 3 bases and J by 0 bases, with 8 bases between. Germline CDR1 reads LGHDT; CDR2 reads YNNKEL (reference sequence). This CDR3 is 14 amino acids long. CDR3 region: CASSQRRNQETQYF. The CDR3 nucleotides read TGTGCCAGCAGCCAGAGACGAAACCAAGAGACCCAGTACTTC.

The CDR3 nucleotides are TGTGCCAGCAGTCCGACAATTAACTATGGCTACACCTTC. Its protein product is CASSPTINYGYTF. The genes are TRBV6-2 or TRBV6-3 and TRBJ1-2; D remains ambiguous. The germline CDR1 and CDR2 sequences are MNHEY and SVGEGT. V was pared by 5 bases and J by 1 base, with 8 bases between. The CDR3 covers 13 residues.

The V gene is TRBV5-1, the J gene TRBJ1-2, with D hard to call. V was clipped by 5 bases and J by 4 bases, with 12 bases between them. This CDR3 comprises 13 residues. Germline V CDR1 and CDR2: SGHRS, YFSETQ. This CDR3 is CASSMMGSYGYTF. The CDR3 DNA is TGCGCCAGCAGTATGATGGGATCCTATGGCTACACCTTC.

The rearrangement uses TRBV7-9 and TRBJ1-1; D is undetermined. The germline V and J ends were trimmed by 1 base and 5 bases, with 14 bases remaining between them. From germline, CDR1 is SEHNR and CDR2 FQNEAQ (reference sequence). The CDR3 extends over 15 amino acids. CDR3 DNA sequence: TGTGCCAGCAGCTTAGGGAGGATCTCGGGGACTGAAGCTTTCTTT. Protein product: CASSLGRISGTEAFF.

This clone was counted once. The genes are TRBV29-1 and TRBJ1-1, with TRBD1 matching 9 bases. J gave up 11 bases and V 7 bases, and 11 bases lay outside the gene matches. The CDR3 sequence is 12 residues long. Per germline, CDR1 SQVTM and CDR2 ANQGSEA. Written as DNA, the CDR3 is TGCAGCGGGACCCGGGACAGGGTAGGCGCTTTCTTT. Translating gives CSGTRDRVGAFF.

The J gene is TRBJ1-4, the V gene TRBV4-1, with 7 positions matching TRBD1. Germline V gene sequence: CDR1 MGHRA, CDR2 YSYEKL. With 0 bases clipped from V and 2 bases from J, the junction kept 18 bases outside the gene matches. The CDR3 sequence is 21 residues long. CDR3 residues: CASSQEARALQGKMTNEKLFF. The DNA for the CDR3 is TGCGCCAGCAGCCAAGAAGCCCGGGCCTTACAGGGGAAGATGACTAATGAAAAACTGTTTTTT.

V is TRBV19 and J is TRBJ1-1; D perhaps matches TRBD1 (6 bases). Germline CDR1 reads LNHDA; CDR2 reads SQIVND (reference sequence). The CDR3 is 14 amino acids. V was clipped by 3 bases and J by 5 bases, with 13 bases between them. CDR3 in amino acids: CASSINREWTEAFF. The CDR3 DNA reads TGTGCCAGTAGTATTAACAGGGAGTGGACTGAAGCTTTCTTT.